The 20 T cell receptor beta chains listed next were all sequenced from one sample in a study of blood T cell repertoires in COVID-19. Profiled with immunoSEQ multiplex PCR; TCRdb holds only in-frame clones, not every one. The sample lists fewer than 200,000 clones, less than 85% occurring once. Sequenced material: PBMCs or T cells enriched from blood (not recorded which). The receptors stem from a man aged 50-60 years who had recovered from COVID-19.

This clone was found once. The genes are TRBV6-5 and TRBJ1-2; D uncertain. This CDR3 region has 11 residues. V gave up 9 bases and J gave up 2 bases, with 7 bases separating them. Per germline, CDR1 MNHEY and CDR2 SVGAGI. The CDR3 here is CASNLNYGYTF. The CDR3 DNA sequence: TGTGCCAGTAATCTGAACTATGGCTACACCTTC.

The J gene is TRBJ2-1, the V gene TRBV12-3 or TRBV12-4, with D perhaps matching TRBD2 (6 bases). Trimming shortened V by 6 bases and J by 10 bases, and 13 bases separated the two germline ends. The CDR3 is made up of 12 amino acids. CDR3 protein: CASSPTREEQFF. In DNA, the CDR3 is TGTGCCAGCAGCCCTACCCGGGAGGAGCAGTTCTTC.

The rearrangement joins TRBV7-2 to TRBJ2-6, with D possibly being TRBD1 (6 bases). The germline V and J ends were trimmed by 5 bases and 0 bases, with 14 bases remaining between them. Germline assignment: CDR1 SGHTA and CDR2 FQGNSA. The CDR3 is 17 residues long. The CDR3 DNA follows: TGTGCCAGCAGCCCGGGGACACGCTTCTCTGGGGCCAACGTCCTGACTTTC. Protein: CASSPGTRFSGANVLTF.

DNA of the CDR3: TGTGCCAGCAGTATTTCAACAGAGACAGATACGCAGTATTTT. This encodes CASSISTETDTQYF. The chain has TRBV6-4 and TRBJ2-3; no clear D. Looked up from germline, CDR1 is MRHNA and CDR2 is SNTAGT. Between the trimmed V and J ends, which lost 5 bases and 3 bases, there was a span of 12 bases. The CDR3 covers 14 residues.

The rearrangement links TRBV12-3 or TRBV12-4 to TRBJ1-2; D uncertain. The CDR3 is 13 residues long. V was clipped by 5 bases and J by 6 bases, with 13 bases between them. The chain's CDR3 is CASSMDGLDGYTF. CDR3 coding DNA: TGTGCCAGCAGTATGGACGGACTCGATGGCTACACCTTC.

This chain joins TRBV7-2 and TRBJ2-7; TRBD2 matches 7 bases. V lost 1 base and J lost 6; bases outside the gene matches: 3. The CDR3 has 13 amino acids. Germline V gives CDR1 SGHTA, CDR2 FQGNSA. The CDR3 sequence is CASSLEGRGEQYF. The DNA of the CDR3 is TGTGCCAGCAGCTTAGAAGGGAGGGGCGAGCAGTACTTC.

The chain recombines TRBV9 with TRBJ2-5; D ambiguous. CDR3 size: 13 residues. The germline CDR1 and CDR2 sequences are SGDLS and YYNGEE. V gave up 2 bases and J gave up 2 bases, with 7 bases separating them. Here the CDR3 reads CASSVHVQETQYF. DNA of the CDR3: TGTGCCAGCAGCGTTCATGTGCAAGAGACCCAGTACTTC.

V usage is TRBV19 and J usage is TRBJ2-5; D possibly corresponds to TRBD1 (5 bases). V lost 6 bases to trimming and J lost 2 bases, with 7 bases between them. The V gene's germline CDR1 is LNHDA and CDR2 SQIVND (reference sequence). The CDR3 consists of 12 residues. CDR3 sequence (DNA): TGTGCCAGTAGAGACAGACAAGAGACCCAGTACTTC. Translation: CASRDRQETQYF.

This clone has more than one count but fewer than ten. The chain is built from TRBV2 and TRBJ1-5; D unclear. V was trimmed by 7 bases and J by 3 bases, leaving 10 bases between them. CDR3 size: 13 residues. CDR1 and CDR2 from the germline V gene are SNHLY and FYNNEI. The CDR3 region has the DNA TGTGCCAGCACCCCCGGGTACAATCAGCCCCAGCATTTT. As protein: CASTPGYNQPQHF.

The gene calls are TRBV2 and TRBJ2-5; no firm D call. With 3 bases removed from V and 5 bases from J, the gap between germline ends came to 13 bases. The length of the CDR3 is 14 residues. CDR1 and CDR2 from the germline V gene are SNHLY and FYNNEI. CDR3 DNA sequence: TGTGCCAGCAGTGATCTACCGGGTGGGGAGACCCAGTACTTC. Its translation is CASSDLPGGETQYF.

V gene TRBV29-1 combines with J gene TRBJ2-1, with D possibly TRBD2 on 5 matching bases. The CDR3 is 14 residues long. Germline values: CDR1 SQVTM, CDR2 ANQGSEA. The V and J ends lost 3 bases and 6 bases respectively, with 15 bases between them. CDR3 sequence reads: CSVDVWSGPNEQFF. The CDR3 DNA reads as TGCAGCGTTGACGTGTGGAGCGGACCCAATGAGCAGTTCTTC.

This clone has just a few counts. V gene TRBV19 combines with J gene TRBJ1-5; TRBD1 matches 7 bases. The germline CDR1 and CDR2 sequences are LNHDA and SQIVND (reference sequence). V gave up 6 bases and J gave up 4 bases; unmatched junction bases: 12. The CDR3 runs 16 residues. The CDR3 DNA sequence: TGTGCCAGTAGCCCCCGCCTCCAGGGGGTTAATCAGCCCCAGCATTTT. Protein product: CASSPRLQGVNQPQHF.

The V gene is TRBV7-3, the J gene TRBJ2-1, with D maybe TRBD2 (7 bases). This CDR3 has 15 residues. The germline V gene encodes CDR1 SGHTA and CDR2 FQGTGA. Trimming removed 8 bases at V and 5 bases at J, with 19 bases between. The CDR3 DNA reads as TGTGCCAGCCGCCCGGCGGGGGCCCATCACAATGAGCAGTTCTTC. It yields the protein CASRPAGAHHNEQFF.

The chain recombines TRBV29-1 with TRBJ2-3; a weak D match, TRBD1 (6 bases). Germline loops: CDR1 SQVTM, CDR2 ANQGSEA. With 6 bases removed from V and 3 bases from J, the gap between germline ends came to 10 bases. The CDR3 has 12 amino acids. The CDR3 bases are TGCAGCGTCGACGGGACAACAGATACGCAGTATTTT. Translated: CSVDGTTDTQYF.

This CDR3 reads CASSLLTGGSYNEQFF. The CDR3 DNA is TGTGCCAGCAGCCTACTAACAGGGGGCTCCTACAATGAGCAGTTCTTC. V is TRBV28 and J is TRBJ2-1; 8 bases map to TRBD1. Germline loops: CDR1 MDHEN, CDR2 SYDVKM. V lost 6 bases and J lost 0; bases outside the gene matches: 7. CDR3 length equals 16 residues.

V is TRBV15 and J is TRBJ2-5; D unresolved. The CDR3 is 15 amino acids. Germline V lookup: CDR1 LNHNV, CDR2 YYDKDF (reference sequence). Trimming removed 0 bases at V and 5 bases at J, with 13 bases between. The DNA of the CDR3 is TGTGCCACCAGCAGAGATCGGGTTGGCTCGGAGACCCAGTACTTC. This encodes CATSRDRVGSETQYF.

The J gene is TRBJ2-5, the V gene TRBV5-1; 13 bases match TRBD2. Trimming at V came to 5 bases and at J to 2 bases, leaving 6 bases not matched to a gene. The CDR3 covers 16 residues. In germline, CDR1 is SGHRS, CDR2 YFSETQ. CDR3 in amino acids: CASSSTGLAGQETQYF. The CDR3 region has the DNA TGCGCCAGCAGTTCAACGGGACTAGCGGGGCAAGAGACCCAGTACTTC.

The chain has TRBV15 and TRBJ2-7; the D is unclear. With 0 bases removed from V and 3 bases from J, the gap between germline ends came to 6 bases. Per the germline V gene, CDR1 is LNHNV and CDR2 is YYDKDF (reference sequence). This CDR3 spans 13 amino acids. The CDR3 DNA sequence: TGTGCCACCAGCAGAGAGAGTTACTACGAGCAGTACTTC. This gives the protein CATSRESYYEQYF.

The V and J genes are TRBV6-2 or TRBV6-3 and TRBJ1-1; D perhaps matches TRBD1 (6 bases). Germline CDR1 MNHEY, CDR2 SVGEGT. This CDR3 spans 17 amino acids. V shed 6 bases and J shed 6 bases, with 26 bases lying between them. DNA of the CDR3: TGTGCCAGCAGCCAGCCTTTAACGGGACAAAAAGTTCCTGAAGCTTTCTTT. Encoded protein: CASSQPLTGQKVPEAFF.

The chain employs TRBV3-1 (or the pseudogene TRBV3-2) and TRBJ2-2; TRBD1 agrees at 10 bases. The CDR3 consists of 16 residues. Per the germline V gene, CDR1 is LGHDT and CDR2 is YNNKEL (reference sequence). The V and J ends lost 4 bases and 4 bases, in that order; junction bases with no gene match: 6. CDR3 coding DNA: TGTGCCAGCAGCCGTGGCGGGACAGGGGCCACCGGGGAGCTGTTTTTT. Translated, it gives CASSRGGTGATGELFF.